One sample yielded the 5 T cell receptor beta chains listed below, sequenced in a study of T cells in Graves' hyperthyroidism and ophthalmopathy. Amplification yielded TCR beta CDR3 regions, with RNA transcripts as the source. The TCR CDR3 first-round RT-PCR relied on the HTBI primer set. MiXCR, run by TCRdb on the multiplex PCR reads, gives a single entry per CDR3 protein. The sample shows more than 350,000 distinct CDR3 sequences, roughly a sixth of them seen only once. The sample consisted of blood. The receptors were gathered from a woman in her 30s with Graves' hyperthyroidism that later progressed to Graves' ophthalmopathy.

This clonotype was detected many times. V usage is TRBV5-1 and J usage is TRBJ1-1; TRBD1 might be the D (5 bases). Germline-derived CDR1 and CDR2 are SGHRS and YFSETQ. The CDR3 consists of 14 residues. Deletions cut 3 bases from V and 4 bases from J, with 13 bases between. The CDR3 coding sequence is TGCGCCAGCAGCTATACAGGAGGGAGCACTGAAGCTTTCTTT. Protein sequence: CASSYTGGSTEAFF. The variable domain in full, completed from reference TRBV5-1 and TRBJ1-1, reads KAGVTQTPRYLIKTRGQQVTLSCSPISGHRSVSWYQQTPGQGLQFLFEYFSETQRNKGNFPGRFSGRQFSNSRSEMNVSTLELGDSALYLCASSYTGGSTEAFFGQGTRLTVV.

This clonotype was observed once. This chain joins TRBV28 and TRBJ2-4; D might be TRBD1 or TRBD2, each matching 5 bases. The CDR3 is 17 amino acids. Trimming pared 2 bases from V and 0 bases from J, leaving 14 bases between. The germline V gene has CDR1 MDHEN and CDR2 SYDVKM. This CDR3 reads CASSLRGPQLAKNIQYF. The DNA of the CDR3 is TGTGCCAGCAGTTTACGGGGACCACAACTAGCCAAAAACATTCAGTACTTC.

In its sample, this clonotype was seen many times. The chain has TRBV6-2 or TRBV6-3 and TRBJ1-5, with 9 bases identical to TRBD1. Looked up from germline, CDR1 is MNHEY and CDR2 is SVGEGT. This CDR3 has 16 residues. Unmatched junction bases numbered 8, after V lost 1 base and J lost 7 bases. DNA of the CDR3: TGTGCCAGCAGTTACTTGGTCGACAGGGGGGGACAGCCCCAGCATTTT. Translating it yields CASSYLVDRGGQPQHF.

This clonotype has a count of ten or more. This chain joins TRBV13 and TRBJ2-3; D uncertain. Germline V gene lookup returns CDR1 PRHDT and CDR2 FYEKMQ (reference sequence). The CDR3 contains 12 residues. Trimming cost V 4 bases and J 6 bases, with 8 bases left between them. CDR3 amino acids: CASSSSSDTQYF. The DNA of the CDR3 is TGTGCCAGCAGCTCCTCCTCGGATACGCAGTATTTT.

The J gene is TRBJ2-3, the V gene TRBV4-2, with 8 nucleotides matching TRBD2. The CDR3 covers 16 residues. V dropped 1 base and J dropped 0; count of bases not matched to a gene: 3. The germline gives CDR1 LGHNA, CDR2 YNFKEQ. This chain's CDR3 is CASSQATGGSTDTQYF. CDR3 in DNA: TGTGCCAGCAGCCAAGCAACGGGGGGGAGCACAGATACGCAGTATTTT.